This T cell receptor (beta chain) stems from a study of glioma-infiltrating T cells. TCR alpha and beta CDR3 regions were amplified from RNA using iRepertoire nested multiplex PCR. TCRdb reprocessed the multiplex PCR reads via MiXCR and lists one record per CDR3 protein. The sample contains 84,000 or so distinct CDR3 sequences, 20% to 25% of which appear only once. The sample holds many counts of this clonotype. Its antigen is still unknown. The CDR3 contains 13 residues. Germline V gene lookup returns CDR1 SGHRS and CDR2 YFSETQ. The ends were cut back, 0 bases at V and 6 bases at J, with 7 bases in the middle. General study findings and limits: Gliomas, especially low-grade, showed above-expected tissue-blood divergence; non-neoplastic patients showed below. CDR3 overlap between tissue and blood was very small.

The chain is built from TRBV5-1 and TRBJ2-1, with D unclear. Sequenced input: glioma tissue, nonneoplastic brain tissue, or PBMCs (not recorded which). The sequence was obtained from a human donor with low-grade glioma or glioblastoma, undergoing nonglioma brain surgery, or in good health (not recorded which). CDR3 DNA sequence: TGCGCCAGCAGCTTGGGCCCTCTCAATGAGCAGTTCTTC. Its translation is CASSLGPLNEQFF.